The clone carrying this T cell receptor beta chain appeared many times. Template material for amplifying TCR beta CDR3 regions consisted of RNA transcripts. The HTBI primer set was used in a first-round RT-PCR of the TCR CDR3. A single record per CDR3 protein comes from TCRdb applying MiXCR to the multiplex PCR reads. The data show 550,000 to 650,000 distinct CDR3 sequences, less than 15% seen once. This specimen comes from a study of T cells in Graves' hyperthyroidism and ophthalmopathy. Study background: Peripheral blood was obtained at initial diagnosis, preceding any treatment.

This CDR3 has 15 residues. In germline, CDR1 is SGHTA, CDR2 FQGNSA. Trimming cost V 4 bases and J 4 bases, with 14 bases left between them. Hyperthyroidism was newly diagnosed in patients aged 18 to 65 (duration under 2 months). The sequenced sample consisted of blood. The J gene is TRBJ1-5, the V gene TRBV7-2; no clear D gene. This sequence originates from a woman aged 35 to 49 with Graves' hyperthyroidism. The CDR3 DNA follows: TGTGCCAGCAGCTCACCCGGGAGAAGGAATCAGCCCCAGCATTTT. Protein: CASSSPGRRNQPQHF. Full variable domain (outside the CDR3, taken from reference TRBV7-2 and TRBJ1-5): GAGVSQSPSNKVTEKGKDVELRCDPISGHTALYWYRQSLGQGLEFLIYFQGNSAPDKSGLPSDRFSAERTGGSVSTLTIQRTQQEDSAVYLCASSSPGRRNQPQHFGDGTRLSIL.